A selection of T cell receptor beta chains follows, all from one sample in a study of cytomegalovirus exposure and HLA in healthy donors. The repertoire was sequenced with immunoSEQ multiplex PCR; TCRdb's copy has only in-frame clones and lacks some. This sample carries some 190,000 clones, around four fifths of them seen once, and the ten largest clones take under 2%. The sample taken for sequencing was PBMCs. The receptors were gathered from a man in his forties or fifties in good health and CMV-seropositive. Each CDR3 is given with its conserved first and last residue. The D gene is left open where the match is weak. Clone size appears in some rows only: once, few, many, or a class for an expanded clone.

cdr3_length: 13
d_call: .
j_call: TRBJ1-1
v_call: TRBV5-1
clone_size: .
cdr3_aa: CASSRERRTEAFF
cdr3_nt: TGCGCCAGCAGCCGGGAGCGAAGGACTGAAGCTTTCTTT

cdr3_length: 14
d_call: .
j_call: TRBJ1-4
v_call: TRBV9
clone_size: .
cdr3_aa: CASSDTGVGEKLFF
cdr3_nt: TGTGCCAGCAGCGATACAGGTGTCGGCGAAAAACTGTTTTTT

cdr3_length: 14
d_call: .
j_call: TRBJ2-5
v_call: TRBV18
clone_size: once
cdr3_aa: CASSPETGQETQYF
cdr3_nt: TGTGCCAGCTCACCAGAGACGGGCCAAGAGACCCAGTACTTC

cdr3_length: 13
d_call: .
j_call: TRBJ1-1
v_call: TRBV19
clone_size: .
cdr3_aa: CASSITGIVEAFF
cdr3_nt: TGTGCCAGTAGTATAACAGGGATTGTTGAAGCTTTCTTT

cdr3_length: 11
d_call: TRBD1
j_call: TRBJ1-1
v_call: TRBV20-1
clone_size: .
cdr3_aa: CSARGTGEAFF
cdr3_nt: TGCAGTGCTAGGGGGACAGGGGAAGCTTTCTTT

cdr3_length: 16
d_call: TRBD1
j_call: TRBJ2-4
v_call: TRBV7-9
clone_size: .
cdr3_aa: CASSYGQGIAKNIQYF
cdr3_nt: TGTGCCAGCAGCTACGGACAGGGGATAGCCAAAAACATTCAGTACTTC

cdr3_length: 13
d_call: .
j_call: TRBJ2-1
v_call: TRBV4-1
clone_size: few
cdr3_aa: CASSQDYYNEQFF
cdr3_nt: TGCGCCAGCAGCCAAGACTATTACAATGAGCAGTTCTTC

cdr3_length: 15
d_call: TRBD1
j_call: TRBJ2-7
v_call: TRBV6-5
clone_size: few
cdr3_aa: CASSYSTGSPYEQYF
cdr3_nt: TGTGCCAGCAGTTACTCGACAGGGTCCCCCTACGAGCAGTACTTC

cdr3_length: 14
d_call: TRBD2
j_call: TRBJ2-7
v_call: TRBV10-3
clone_size: .
cdr3_aa: CAISGLAGGEEQYF
cdr3_nt: TGTGCCATCAGTGGGCTAGCGGGAGGGGAAGAGCAGTACTTC

cdr3_length: 18
d_call: TRBD2
j_call: TRBJ2-7
v_call: TRBV19
clone_size: .
cdr3_aa: CASRRAGTKSGPSYEQYF
cdr3_nt: TGTGCCAGCCGGCGGGCAGGGACTAAGTCGGGGCCCTCCTACGAGCAGTACTTC

cdr3_length: 16
d_call: .
j_call: TRBJ2-2
v_call: TRBV5-1
clone_size: .
cdr3_aa: CASSSYPGQSTGELFF
cdr3_nt: TGCGCCAGCAGCTCATACCCGGGACAATCCACCGGGGAGCTGTTTTTT